This T cell receptor beta chain was obtained from a study of OX40 agonist ivuxolimab in advanced cancers. General study findings and limits: Compared with others, partial responders at 0.1-3.0 mg/kg displayed clonal expansion among the lowest. At 0.1 to 3.0 mg/kg, clonal expansion of CD4+ and CD8+ blood T cells had occurred by week 6.

Points on this clone: No antigen is known for it.

Clones were read by immunoSEQ multiplex PCR, and TCRdb kept only the in-frame ones, dropping some. The sample records 35,000 to 45,000 clones, more than 70% being singletons. V was clipped by 4 bases and J by 6 bases, with 10 bases between them. There are 12 residues in the CDR3. Germline V gene data show CDR1 as MNHNS and CDR2 as SASEGT. The source material was CD4+ or CD8+ T cells sorted from blood, sampled in a trial of the OX40 agonist ivuxolimab. The chain recombines TRBV6-1 with TRBJ2-7; a weak D match, TRBD1 (5 bases). This receptor was taken from an adult with an advanced solid tumor such as melanoma, head and neck, liver or kidney cancer. The CDR3 loop reads CASSVAGFEQYV. The CDR3 DNA follows: TGTGCCAGCAGTGTTGCAGGGTTCGAGCAGTACGTC.